These T cell receptor beta chains were read from a single sample in a study of cytomegalovirus exposure and HLA in healthy donors. Produced via immunoSEQ multiplex PCR; TCRdb's table is partial and in-frame only. This sample yields 90,000 to 150,000 clones, of which roughly 88% are seen a single time; around 6% belongs to the top ten. What was sequenced was PBMCs. The receptors here all came from a woman in her late teens or twenties in good health and CMV-seropositive. CDR3s leave out the opening cysteine and the closing phenylalanine or tryptophan. Fields, in order: V gene, J gene, CDR3 length, CDR3 protein.

v_gene: TRBV11-2
j_gene: TRBJ2-7
len: 11
CDR3aa: ASSRDRDYEQY

v_gene: TRBV5-1
j_gene: TRBJ2-7
len: 14
CDR3aa: ASSLLPGQGADEQY

v_gene: TRBV9
j_gene: TRBJ2-2
len: 12
CDR3aa: ASSVQGIRGELF

v_gene: TRBV7-9
j_gene: TRBJ2-5
len: 11
CDR3aa: ASSLEGGETQY

v_gene: TRBV9
j_gene: TRBJ2-5
len: 13
CDR3aa: ASSVSGGAQETQY

v_gene: TRBV7-2
j_gene: TRBJ2-2
len: 17
CDR3aa: ASSLVGLAGAGNTGELF

v_gene: TRBV19
j_gene: TRBJ1-2
len: 13
CDR3aa: ASSAGQGSNYGYT

v_gene: TRBV27
j_gene: TRBJ1-2
len: 11
CDR3aa: ASSFDSNYGYT

v_gene: TRBV12-5
j_gene: TRBJ2-3
len: 15
CDR3aa: ASGLPLAGVLTDTQY

v_gene: TRBV5-5
j_gene: TRBJ2-5
len: 12
CDR3aa: ASRGNRVWETQY

v_gene: TRBV7-9
j_gene: TRBJ1-5
len: 13
CDR3aa: ASSSGQGVNQPQH

v_gene: TRBV7-2
j_gene: TRBJ2-3
len: 13
CDR3aa: ASSWVAGGADTQY

v_gene: TRBV9
j_gene: TRBJ2-5
len: 14
CDR3aa: ASSVNPSVVGETQY

v_gene: TRBV29-1
j_gene: TRBJ1-1
len: 10
CDR3aa: SVDRGLAEAF

v_gene: TRBV2
j_gene: TRBJ2-3
len: 14
CDR3aa: ASSVNRGRVGDTQY

v_gene: TRBV2
j_gene: TRBJ1-2
len: 13
CDR3aa: ASSDGTGGRRGYT

v_gene: TRBV6-1
j_gene: TRBJ1-1
len: 12
CDR3aa: ASNQGGWGTEAF

v_gene: TRBV19
j_gene: TRBJ2-1
len: 16
CDR3aa: ASSILGGRVSSYNEQF

v_gene: TRBV10-3
j_gene: TRBJ2-7
len: 16
CDR3aa: AISERDRESRVGYEQY

v_gene: TRBV18
j_gene: TRBJ1-1
len: 14
CDR3aa: ASSLQGQIMNTEAF

v_gene: TRBV2
j_gene: TRBJ1-1
len: 10
CDR3aa: ASRTGSTEAF

v_gene: TRBV18
j_gene: TRBJ1-1
len: 12
CDR3aa: ASSPPGVNTEAF

v_gene: TRBV4-1
j_gene: TRBJ1-2
len: 13
CDR3aa: ASSPRTASNYGYT

v_gene: TRBV6-8
j_gene: TRBJ1-2
len: 13
CDR3aa: ASSYSAGFTYGYT

v_gene: TRBV2
j_gene: TRBJ2-3
len: 12
CDR3aa: ASSVTSGTDTQY

v_gene: TRBV10-2
j_gene: TRBJ2-5
len: 10
CDR3aa: ASRGGQETQY

v_gene: TRBV6-5
j_gene: TRBJ1-2
len: 11
CDR3aa: ASRPTGGRGYT

v_gene: TRBV2
j_gene: TRBJ2-3
len: 10
CDR3aa: ASRGQSDTQY

v_gene: TRBV27
j_gene: TRBJ1-2
len: 13
CDR3aa: ASSSFGRGNYGYT

v_gene: TRBV27
j_gene: TRBJ1-2
len: 14
CDR3aa: ASSSTGTGGNYGYT

v_gene: TRBV6-1
j_gene: TRBJ2-7
len: 12
CDR3aa: ASSERAGAYEQY

v_gene: TRBV14
j_gene: TRBJ1-2
len: 14
CDR3aa: ASSQGDSTGVYGYT

v_gene: TRBV30
j_gene: TRBJ1-2
len: 9
CDR3aa: AWSPIHGYT

v_gene: TRBV5-1
j_gene: TRBJ1-2
len: 12
CDR3aa: ASSWRGQGEVNT

v_gene: TRBV4-1
j_gene: TRBJ1-5
len: 12
CDR3aa: ASSQVGGNQPQH

v_gene: TRBV4-2
j_gene: TRBJ2-2
len: 15
CDR3aa: ASSQSVSGRIPGELF

v_gene: TRBV4-1
j_gene: TRBJ1-5
len: 13
CDR3aa: ASSQTGGPSQPQH

v_gene: TRBV6-5
j_gene: TRBJ2-5
len: 13
CDR3aa: ASRTSGGAPETQY

v_gene: TRBV29-1
j_gene: TRBJ1-2
len: 10
CDR3aa: SVGKGDYGYT

v_gene: TRBV4-2
j_gene: TRBJ2-1
len: 14
CDR3aa: ASSQDGSSGPNEQF

v_gene: TRBV7-9
j_gene: TRBJ2-5
len: 12
CDR3aa: ASSPGRPSETQY

v_gene: TRBV7-2
j_gene: TRBJ1-5
len: 14
CDR3aa: ASSLGRGRNNQPQH

v_gene: TRBV5-8
j_gene: TRBJ1-5
len: 10
CDR3aa: ASSRGKQPQH

v_gene: TRBV4-2
j_gene: TRBJ2-3
len: 11
CDR3aa: ASSQDNADTQY

v_gene: TRBV7-8
j_gene: TRBJ2-1
len: 18
CDR3aa: ASSLARLAGGSSSYNEQF

v_gene: TRBV19
j_gene: TRBJ1-5
len: 13
CDR3aa: ASSYGGHSNQPQH

v_gene: TRBV30
j_gene: .
len: 9
CDR3aa: AWSGGHEQY

v_gene: TRBV29-1
j_gene: TRBJ2-7
len: 13
CDR3aa: SVHRQQGRRYEQY

v_gene: TRBV7-9
j_gene: TRBJ2-7
len: 12
CDR3aa: ASSPLDRGPEQY

v_gene: TRBV5-1
j_gene: TRBJ1-4
len: 14
CDR3aa: ASSTLQGASNEKLF

v_gene: TRBV7-4
j_gene: TRBJ2-7
len: 13
CDR3aa: ASSPTRDSDYEQY

v_gene: TRBV6-5
j_gene: TRBJ1-1
len: 10
CDR3aa: ASSTQPGWAF

v_gene: TRBV6-4
j_gene: TRBJ2-1
len: 11
CDR3aa: ASSASSDNEQF

v_gene: TRBV18
j_gene: TRBJ1-1
len: 13
CDR3aa: ASSPKRVQNTEAF

v_gene: TRBV13
j_gene: TRBJ2-7
len: 12
CDR3aa: ASGEKRSSYEQY

v_gene: TRBV30
j_gene: TRBJ2-7
len: 11
CDR3aa: AWSVGQGYEQY

v_gene: TRBV2
j_gene: TRBJ2-7
len: 12
CDR3aa: ASSERQGINEQY

v_gene: TRBV29-1
j_gene: TRBJ1-2
len: 10
CDR3aa: SVGEGPYGYT